Listed below are T cell receptor beta chains from one sample, sequenced in a study of identical twins. In TCRdb, the 5' RACE reads were re-called with MiXCR into one record per CDR3 protein. Found here are roughly 1.6 million distinct CDR3 sequences, about 30% of them singletons; the top ten hold approximately 0.25%. The sample taken for sequencing was cord blood. These receptors were obtained from a newborn girl in good health. Each CDR3 is given with its conserved first and last residue. A D gene is named only where the DNA matches it firmly. Clone size appears in some rows only: once, few, many, or a class for an expanded clone.

j_call d_call clone_size cdr3_length v_call cdr3_aa cdr3_nt
TRBJ2-7 TRBD2 few 14 TRBV5-1 CAVQRGPSSYEQYF TGCGCCGTCCAGCGGGGGCCCTCATCCTACGAGCAGTACTTC
TRBJ2-5 - few 13 TRBV29-1 CSVGTGHQETQYF TGCAGCGTCGGGACGGGACACCAAGAGACCCAGTACTTC
TRBJ2-3 - - 18 TRBV21-1 CASSKLRRQRGNTDTQYF TGTGCCAGCAGCAAACTTCGGCGGCAGCGGGGGAACACAGATACGCAGTATTTT
TRBJ2-3 TRBD2 - 15 TRBV10-3 CAILKRLAGADTQYF TGTGCCATCCTAAAAAGACTAGCGGGAGCAGATACGCAGTATTTT
TRBJ2-4 - once 14 TRBV12-3/TRBV12-4 CASSDIGAKNIQYF TGTGCCAGCAGCGACATAGGAGCCAAAAACATTCAGTACTTC
TRBJ2-5 - - 14 TRBV6-5 CASSYSGSKKTQYF TGTGCCAGCAGTTACTCGGGTTCCAAGAAGACCCAGTACTTC
TRBJ1-2 - - 15 TRBV6-5 CASSYSGYSNYGYTF TGTGCCAGCAGTTACTCCGGCTACTCTAACTATGGCTACACCTTC
TRBJ1-6 - - 15 TRBV5-1 CASSFRNGGGSPLHF TGCGCCAGCAGTTTCCGGAATGGAGGGGGATCACCCCTCCACTTT
TRBJ1-2 - many 14 TRBV27 CASSLRQTNYGYTF TGTGCCAGCTCGCTACGACAGACCAACTATGGCTACACCTTC
TRBJ2-7 - - 11 TRBV20-1 CSASQIREQYF TGCAGTGCTAGTCAAATTCGCGAGCAGTACTTC
TRBJ2-3 - - 14 TRBV29-1 CSVQGGSGTDTQYF TGCAGCGTGCAGGGGGGGAGTGGCACAGATACGCAGTATTTT
TRBJ1-5 - - 13 TRBV6-1 CASSGEPGQPQHF TGTGCCAGCAGCGGGGAGCCCGGGCAGCCCCAGCATTTT
TRBJ2-7 TRBD1 - 12 TRBV6-1 CASTGGHYEQYF TGTGCCAGCACAGGGGGCCACTACGAGCAGTACTTC
TRBJ1-5 - - 16 TRBV20-1 CSPGGQGVLGNQPQHF TGCAGCCCTGGGGGCCAAGGGGTGCTGGGCAATCAGCCCCAGCATTTT
TRBJ1-5 TRBD1 - 17 TRBV24-1 CATSDHTGVGSNQPQHF TGTGCCACCAGTGACCATACAGGGGTAGGGAGCAATCAGCCCCAGCATTTT
TRBJ2-3 - many 11 TRBV20-1 CSAPSADTQYF TGCAGTGCCCCTAGCGCAGATACGCAGTATTTT
TRBJ2-1 - few 13 TRBV6-6 CASSFTDYNEQFF TGTGCCAGCAGTTTCACCGACTACAATGAGCAGTTCTTC
TRBJ2-3 - many 11 TRBV20-1 CSASPTDTQYF TGCAGTGCTAGCCCCACAGATACGCAGTATTTT
TRBJ2-4 - few 19 TRBV28 CASSLWDLGTPVAKNIQYF TGTGCCAGCAGTTTATGGGATCTTGGGACTCCCGTTGCCAAAAACATTCAGTACTTC
TRBJ2-2 - - 15 TRBV10-3 CAISDPGANTGELFF TGTGCCATCAGTGACCCAGGGGCGAACACCGGGGAGCTGTTTTTT
TRBJ2-1 - - 17 TRBV6-2/TRBV6-3 CATAPIKRALIYNEQFF TGTGCCACCGCCCCTATAAAGCGGGCACTCATTTACAATGAGCAGTTCTTC
TRBJ2-3 TRBD2 once 16 TRBV5-1 CASSSIAGDGTDTQYF TGCGCCAGCAGCTCCATAGCGGGAGATGGCACAGATACGCAGTATTTT
TRBJ2-7 TRBD2 - 16 TRBV2 CASRYPGTSEPYEQYF TGTGCCAGCAGGTACCCCGGGACTAGCGAACCCTACGAGCAGTACTTC
TRBJ2-1 - - 16 TRBV5-1 CASSWGVSSSYNEQFF TGCGCCAGCAGCTGGGGAGTTTCTAGCTCCTACAATGAGCAGTTCTTC
TRBJ2-7 TRBD1 many 14 TRBV7-2 CASSLAGTGNEQYF TGTGCCAGCAGCTTAGCGGGGACAGGGAACGAGCAGTACTTC
TRBJ2-5 TRBD2 - 15 TRBV2 CASHRSGALKETQYF TGTGCCAGTCACAGGAGCGGGGCGCTTAAAGAGACCCAGTACTTC
TRBJ2-1 TRBD2 few 14 TRBV20-1 CSARTSGLGNEQFF TGCAGTGCTAGAACTAGCGGGTTAGGGAATGAGCAGTTCTTC
TRBJ2-3 - - 16 TRBV2 CASSPRDFPLTDTQYF TGTGCCAGCAGTCCACGGGACTTTCCACTCACAGATACGCAGTATTTT
TRBJ1-2 TRBD1 - 17 TRBV3-1 CASSHRIPGQGSYGYTF TGTGCCAGCAGCCACCGAATTCCGGGACAGGGTAGCTATGGCTACACCTTC
TRBJ2-1 - - 15 TRBV24-1 CATSAPGHSYNEQFF TGTGCCACCAGTGCCCCGGGACATAGCTACAATGAGCAGTTCTTC
TRBJ2-1 TRBD2 few 17 TRBV28 CASSLQPTSGRGNEQFF TGTGCCAGCAGTTTACAGCCGACTAGCGGGAGAGGCAATGAGCAGTTCTTC
TRBJ1-2 - - 12 TRBV29-1 CSVDKGLGGYTF TGCAGCGTTGATAAGGGGTTGGGAGGCTACACCTTC
TRBJ1-6 TRBD1 - 16 TRBV5-4 CASRTGASSYNSPLHF TGTGCCAGCAGAACAGGGGCTAGCTCCTATAATTCACCCCTCCACTTT
TRBJ1-1 - - 14 TRBV13 CASSLGRRPAEAFF TGTGCCAGCAGCTTAGGCCGAAGACCGGCTGAAGCTTTCTTT
TRBJ2-2 - - 17 TRBV14 CASSQLGTWELTGELFF TGTGCCAGCAGCCAATTGGGGACCTGGGAACTCACCGGGGAGCTGTTTTTT
TRBJ2-3 TRBD1 - 15 TRBV25-1 CASSEGTGHTDTQYF TGTGCCAGCAGTGAAGGGACAGGTCACACAGATACGCAGTATTTT
TRBJ2-2 - - 15 TRBV12-3/TRBV12-4 CASSLFSGNTGELFF TGTGCCAGCAGTTTATTTAGCGGGAACACCGGGGAGCTGTTTTTT
TRBJ2-5 - few 14 TRBV21-1 CASSYRDYQETQYF TGTGCCAGCAGCTACCGGGACTACCAAGAGACCCAGTACTTC
TRBJ1-5 TRBD1 - 17 TRBV6-2/TRBV6-3 CASRTPGQEMGNQPQHF TGTGCCAGCAGGACCCCGGGACAGGAAATGGGCAATCAGCCCCAGCATTTT
TRBJ1-1 - few 14 TRBV27 CASRSLGVNTEAFF TGTGCCAGCCGGTCCCTTGGAGTGAACACTGAAGCTTTCTTT
TRBJ2-7 - few 13 TRBV6-2/TRBV6-3 CASSTMGLKEQYF TGTGCCAGCTCCACGATGGGTCTAAAAGAGCAGTACTTC
TRBJ2-1 - few 15 TRBV5-5 CASSFLRDPSNEQFF TGTGCCAGCAGCTTCCTCCGGGACCCCTCTAATGAGCAGTTCTTC
TRBJ1-1 TRBD1 - 16 TRBV5-1 CASRKWTGLLNTEAFF TGCGCCAGCAGGAAATGGACAGGGCTATTGAACACTGAAGCTTTCTTT
TRBJ2-1 TRBD2 - 15 TRBV28 CASSRSGSGDNEQFF TGTGCCAGCAGCCGGAGCGGGAGCGGGGACAATGAGCAGTTCTTC
TRBJ2-3 TRBD2 - 16 TRBV4-2 CASSQGGGTLTDTQYF TGTGCCAGCAGCCAAGGGGGAGGGACCCTCACAGATACGCAGTATTTT
TRBJ1-6 - - 15 TRBV14 CASSLLEGANSPLHF TGTGCCAGCAGCCTCCTCGAAGGCGCGAATTCACCCCTCCACTTT
TRBJ2-1 - - 14 TRBV18 CASSPSAGDNEQFF TGTGCCAGCTCACCGTCGGCAGGGGACAATGAGCAGTTCTTC
TRBJ2-7 TRBD2 few 15 TRBV12-3/TRBV12-4 CASSSLASGGYEQYF TGTGCCAGCAGTTCTTTGGCTAGCGGGGGTTACGAGCAGTACTTC
TRBJ2-7 - few 13 TRBV20-1 CSASGSYLDEQYF TGCAGTGCTAGTGGCAGCTATCTGGATGAGCAGTACTTC
TRBJ2-3 - few 15 TRBV10-1 CASSAQRGGTDTQYF TGCGCCAGCAGTGCCCAGAGGGGGGGCACAGATACGCAGTATTTT
TRBJ2-1 - - 13 TRBV13 CASSPAFGAGQFF -
TRBJ2-5 - - 13 TRBV6-1 CASSERFKETQYF TGTGCCAGCAGTGAAAGGTTCAAAGAGACCCAGTACTTC
TRBJ2-7 - few 15 TRBV5-1 CASSLGEYRDHEQYF TGCGCCAGCAGCTTGGGAGAATACAGGGACCACGAGCAGTACTTC
TRBJ1-2 TRBD1 few 14 TRBV25-1 CASSNPGQGGGYTF TGTGCCAGCAGTAACCCGGGACAGGGAGGCGGCTACACCTTC
TRBJ1-2 - few 15 TRBV6-5 CASSYTGGGGYGYTF TGTGCCAGCAGTTACACTGGGGGCGGTGGGTATGGCTACACCTTC
TRBJ1-5 TRBD1 - 15 TRBV20-1 CSARDGAGGWQPQHF TGCAGTGCTAGAGATGGGGCAGGGGGATGGCAGCCCCAGCATTTT